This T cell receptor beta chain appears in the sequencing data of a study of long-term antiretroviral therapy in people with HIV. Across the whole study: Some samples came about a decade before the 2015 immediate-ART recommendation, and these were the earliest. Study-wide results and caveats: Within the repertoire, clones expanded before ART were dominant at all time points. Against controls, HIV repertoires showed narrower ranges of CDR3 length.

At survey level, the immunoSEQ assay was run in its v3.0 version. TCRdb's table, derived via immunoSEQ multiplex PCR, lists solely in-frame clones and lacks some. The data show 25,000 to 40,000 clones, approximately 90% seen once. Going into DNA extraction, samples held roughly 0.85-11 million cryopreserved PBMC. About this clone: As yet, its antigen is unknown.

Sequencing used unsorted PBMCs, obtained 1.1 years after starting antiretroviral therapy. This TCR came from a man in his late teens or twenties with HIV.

The CDR3 reads CASSQIGGLSTDTQYF. CDR3 in DNA: TGTGCCAGCAGCCAAATCGGGGGGCTAAGCACAGATACGCAGTATTTT. The chain links TRBV14 to TRBJ2-3, with D maybe TRBD2 (7 bases). Trimming removed 2 bases at V and 0 bases at J, with 12 bases between. Germline V lookup: CDR1 SGHDN, CDR2 FVKESK. The CDR3 spans 16 residues.